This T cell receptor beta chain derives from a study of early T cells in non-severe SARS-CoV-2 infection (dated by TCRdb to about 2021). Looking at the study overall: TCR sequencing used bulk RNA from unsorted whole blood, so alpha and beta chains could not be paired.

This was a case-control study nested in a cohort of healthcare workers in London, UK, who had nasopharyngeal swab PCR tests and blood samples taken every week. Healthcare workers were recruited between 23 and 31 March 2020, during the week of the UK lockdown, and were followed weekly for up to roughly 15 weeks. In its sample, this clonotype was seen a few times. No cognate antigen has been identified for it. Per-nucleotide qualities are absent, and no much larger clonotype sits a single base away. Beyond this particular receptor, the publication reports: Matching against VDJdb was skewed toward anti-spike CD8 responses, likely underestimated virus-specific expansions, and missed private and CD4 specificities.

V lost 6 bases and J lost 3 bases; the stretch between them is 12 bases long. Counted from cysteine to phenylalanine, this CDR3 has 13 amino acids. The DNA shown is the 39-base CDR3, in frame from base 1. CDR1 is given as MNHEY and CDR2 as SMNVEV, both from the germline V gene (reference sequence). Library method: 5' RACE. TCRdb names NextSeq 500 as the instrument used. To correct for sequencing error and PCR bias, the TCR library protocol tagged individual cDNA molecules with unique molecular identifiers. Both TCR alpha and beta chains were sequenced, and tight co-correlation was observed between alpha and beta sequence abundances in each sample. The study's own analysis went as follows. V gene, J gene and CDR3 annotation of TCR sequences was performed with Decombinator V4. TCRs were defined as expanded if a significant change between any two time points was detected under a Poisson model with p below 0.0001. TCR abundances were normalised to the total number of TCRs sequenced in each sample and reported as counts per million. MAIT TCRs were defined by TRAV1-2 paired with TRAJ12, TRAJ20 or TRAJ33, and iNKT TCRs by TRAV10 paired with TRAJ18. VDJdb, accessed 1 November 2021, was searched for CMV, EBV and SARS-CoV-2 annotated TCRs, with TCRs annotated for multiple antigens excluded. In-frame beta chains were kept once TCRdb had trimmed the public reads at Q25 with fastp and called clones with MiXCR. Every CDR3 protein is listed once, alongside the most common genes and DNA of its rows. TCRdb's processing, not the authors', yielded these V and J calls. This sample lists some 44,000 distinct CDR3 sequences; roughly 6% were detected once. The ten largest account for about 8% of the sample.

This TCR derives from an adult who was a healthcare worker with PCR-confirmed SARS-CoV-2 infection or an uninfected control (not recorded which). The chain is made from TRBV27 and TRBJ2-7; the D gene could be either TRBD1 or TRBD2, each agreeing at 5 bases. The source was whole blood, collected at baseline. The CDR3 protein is CASRGDPYYEQYF. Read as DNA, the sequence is TGTGCCAGCAGGGGGGACCCCTACTACGAGCAGTACTTC.